The 8 T cell receptor beta chains listed next were all sequenced from one sample in a study of cytomegalovirus exposure and HLA in healthy donors. Amplification used 60 Vbeta primers and 13 Jbeta primers. Data came from immunoSEQ multiplex PCR; TCRdb stores just in-frame clones and leaves some out. The sample has around 150,000 clones; almost 80% are singletons. The sample was PBMCs. Source of these receptors: a woman aged 50 to 60 in good health and CMV-seropositive.

The chain employs TRBV28 and TRBJ1-4; D is unclear. Germline loops: CDR1 MDHEN, CDR2 SYDVKM. CDR3 length equals 14 residues. V gave up 3 bases and J gave up 0 bases, with 5 bases separating them. CDR3 coding DNA: TGTGCCAGCAGTTTCCACACAACTAATGAAAAACTGTTTTTT. This gives the protein CASSFHTTNEKLFF.

This clone occurred once. The V gene is TRBV19, the J gene TRBJ2-5, with TRBD2 identical over 8 bases. The CDR3 contains 15 residues. The germline V gene has CDR1 LNHDA and CDR2 SQIVND (reference sequence). With 1 base clipped from V and 5 bases from J, the junction kept 6 bases outside the gene matches. Here the CDR3 DNA reads TGTGCCAGTAGTATAGCGGGGGGGCAGGGGGAGACCCAGTACTTC. It is translated as CASSIAGGQGETQYF.

This rearrangement joins TRBV29-1 to TRBJ2-5; possibly TRBD2 for D (6 bases). CDR1 and CDR2 (germline): SQVTM, ANQGSEA. The V gene lost 0 bases and the J gene lost 4 bases, with 15 bases spanning the gap. The CDR3 is 15 amino acids. The CDR3 loop reads CSVEEDPAGLETQYF. The CDR3 DNA follows: TGCAGCGTTGAAGAAGACCCTGCGGGACTAGAGACCCAGTACTTC. Variable domain in full (rest from reference TRBV29-1 and TRBJ2-5): SAVISQKPSRDICQRGTSLTIQCQVDSQVTMMFWYRQQPGQSLTLIATANQGSEATYESGFVIDKFPISRPNLTFSTLTVSNMSPEDSSIYLCSVEEDPAGLETQYFGPGTRLLVL.

This sequence joins TRBV7-2 and TRBJ2-2; 7 bases agree with TRBD2. The CDR3 consists of 16 residues. The germline CDR1 and CDR2 sequences are SGHTA and FQGNSA. Trimming cost V 2 bases and J 6 bases; bases outside gene matches: 9. The CDR3 sequence is CASSLLNAGVPGELFF. The CDR3 coding sequence is TGTGCCAGCAGCTTATTGAATGCGGGGGTTCCCGGGGAGCTGTTTTTT.

This chain joins TRBV28 and TRBJ2-4; 10 bases line up with TRBD1. The CDR3 length is 15 residues. Germline assignment: CDR1 MDHEN and CDR2 SYDVKM. After removal of 5 bases from V and 2 bases from J, the junction contained 3 bases not matched to a gene. The CDR3 DNA follows: TGTGCCAGCAGTATGACAGGGGGCCCCAAAAACATTCAGTACTTC. Encoded protein: CASSMTGGPKNIQYF.

This clone came up a few times. The chain carries TRBV6-6 and TRBJ1-1, with TRBD1 as a possible D gene (6 bases). V was clipped by 5 bases and J by 0 bases, with 10 bases between them. Germline values: CDR1 MNHNY, CDR2 SVGAGI (reference sequence). CDR3 length: 14 residues. CDR3 loop: CASSHRALNTEAFF. DNA of the CDR3: TGTGCCAGCAGTCACAGGGCCTTGAACACTGAAGCTTTCTTT.

The chain couples TRBV9 to TRBJ2-3; D possibly corresponds to TRBD2 (6 bases). The CDR3 has 12 amino acids. V gave up 8 bases and J gave up 2 bases, with 9 bases separating them. Per germline, CDR1 SGDLS and CDR2 YYNGEE. CDR3 coding DNA: TGTGCCAGGAGGGGACTCACAGATACGCAGTATTTT. Translation: CARRGLTDTQYF.

This clone was detected only a few times. This chain links TRBV18 with TRBJ2-3; TRBD1 is a possible D gene (5 bases). V was pared by 0 bases and J by 4 bases, with 17 bases between. Per the germline V gene, CDR1 is KGHSH and CDR2 is LQKENI. This CDR3 has 17 residues. The CDR3 region is CASSPPRSRQGSDTQYF. CDR3 nucleotides: TGTGCCAGCTCACCACCGCGGAGTCGGCAGGGTTCAGATACGCAGTATTTT. Combining the CDR3 with reference TRBV18 and TRBJ2-3 gives the whole variable domain NAGVMQNPRHLVRRRGQEARLRCSPMKGHSHVYWYRQLPEEGLKFMVYLQKENIIDESGMPKERFSAEFPKEGPSILRIQQVVRGDSAAYFCASSPPRSRQGSDTQYFGPGTRLTVL.